This T cell receptor beta chain was observed in a study of cytomegalovirus exposure and HLA in healthy donors. At the level of the study: It was reported in a later analysis that the same platform had been used for the approximately 110 validation repertoires as for the roughly 670 first-cohort repertoires.

Profiling relied on immunoSEQ multiplex PCR, and the TCRdb table lists in-frame clones only, not all of them. The sample records 200,000 to 250,000 clones, roughly 84% being singletons. Note on this clone: Its target is not known.

Study-level findings and limits: Investigators reported over 150 TCR beta chains as tied to cytomegalovirus. With high specificity and sensitivity, the classifier reportedly diagnosed cytomegalovirus status. It was confirmed in vitro that a few of the CMV-associated chains were specific for CMV antigens.

The CDR3 contains 11 residues. Looked up from germline, CDR1 is MGHRA and CDR2 is YSYEKL. V lost 10 bases to trimming and J lost 10 bases, with 14 bases between them. The TCR sequence derives from a woman younger than 30 in good health and CMV-seropositive. The rearrangement joins TRBV4-1 to TRBJ2-1; D possibly corresponds to TRBD2 (6 bases). The sample taken for sequencing was PBMCs. The CDR3 bases are TGCGCCAACTCTAGCGTAGGAGAGCAGTTCTTC. Translating gives CANSSVGEQFF.